This T cell receptor beta chain was sequenced for a study of blood T cell repertoires in COVID-19. Study-level information: Sites in the United States, Italy and Spain provided acute and convalescent COVID-19 samples. From T cells, B-cell-depleted T cells, or PBMCs came the material, which was cDNA or gDNA.

V was shortened by 0 bases and J by 5 bases, with 13 bases between the two germline ends. CDR1 is MNHEY and CDR2 is SVGAGI in the germline V gene. The CDR3 is 15 residues long. Authors' data handling: Reference gene primer amplification yielded estimated nucleated cell counts. Here immunoSEQ multiplex PCR was the method, and the copy in TCRdb shows in-frame clones only, minus some. That table is the source of V, J and clone size, and D and trimming were worked out from the DNA. The table has about 61,000 clones, around nine tenths seen once. This clonotype was obtained from a woman aged 50 to 65 with active or convalescent COVID-19. V gene TRBV6-5 combines with J gene TRBJ1-1, with a weak D call TRBD1 (5 bases). Specimen: peripheral blood. This CDR3 is CASSYSNFGGTEAFF. DNA of the CDR3: TGTGCCAGCAGTTACTCGAACTTTGGGGGGACTGAAGCTTTCTTT.